Following are 10 T cell receptor beta chains from one sample sequenced in a study of OX40 agonist ivuxolimab in advanced cancers. Sequencing was performed with immunoSEQ multiplex PCR; in TCRdb, only in-frame clones are kept and a portion is missing. The data show roughly 70,000 clones, with 84% seen just once and 2.1% held by the top ten. Sequenced here: CD4+ or CD8+ T cells sorted from blood, sampled in a trial of the OX40 agonist ivuxolimab. Receptors originate from an adult with an advanced solid tumor such as melanoma, head and neck, liver or kidney cancer.

The chain recombines TRBV18 with TRBJ2-7; D gene unclear. This CDR3 is 12 amino acids long. Germline V CDR1 and CDR2: KGHSH, LQKENI. V shed 6 bases and J shed 1 base, with 7 bases lying between them. The CDR3 loop is CASSRSSYEQYF. CDR3 sequence (DNA): TGTGCCAGCTCCCGGTCTTCCTACGAGCAGTACTTC. The full variable domain, rest sourced from reference TRBV18 and TRBJ2-7, is NAGVMQNPRHLVRRRGQEARLRCSPMKGHSHVYWYRQLPEEGLKFMVYLQKENIIDESGMPKERFSAEFPKEGPSILRIQQVVRGDSAAYFCASSRSSYEQYFGPGTRLTVT.

This chain joins TRBV4-2 and TRBJ2-3, with D possibly TRBD2 on 5 matching bases. Germline CDR1 and CDR2: LGHNA and YNFKEQ. This CDR3 has 14 residues. The V end was cut by 4 bases, the J end by 0 bases, with 8 bases between. CDR3 nucleotides: TGTGCCAGCAGCCCTCTAGCCAGCACAGATACGCAGTATTTT. It translates to CASSPLASTDTQYF.

This clone has a handful of counts. The CDR3 DNA reads TGTGCCAGCTCACCGGTAGGGGGACAGGGCGGAGAGACCCAGTACTTC. This encodes CASSPVGGQGGETQYF. The chain links TRBV18 to TRBJ2-5; TRBD1 aligns across 9 bases. CDR1 and CDR2 from the germline V gene are KGHSH and LQKENI. With V trimmed by 3 bases and J by 4 bases, 9 bases remained unmatched. The CDR3 is 16 residues long. The variable domain in full, with the rest retrieved from reference TRBV18 and TRBJ2-5, is NAGVMQNPRHLVRRRGQEARLRCSPMKGHSHVYWYRQLPEEGLKFMVYLQKENIIDESGMPKERFSAEFPKEGPSILRIQQVVRGDSAAYFCASSPVGGQGGETQYFGPGTRLLVL.

Concerning this clone: Additional DNA sequences in this sample encode the identical CDR3. The V and J genes are TRBV5-1 and TRBJ2-1, with D uncertain. V shed 0 bases and J shed 1 base, with 8 bases lying between them. This CDR3 contains 15 residues. Germline V lookup: CDR1 SGHRS, CDR2 YFSETQ. CDR3 nucleotides: TGCGCCAGCAGCTTGGGACCCTCTTCCTACAATGAGCAGTTCTTC. This gives the protein CASSLGPSSYNEQFF.

CDR3 residues: CASSSSGTSGTYEQYF. The CDR3 DNA reads as TGCGCCAGCAGCTCCTCGGGGACTAGCGGGACCTACGAGCAGTACTTC. The chain joins TRBV5-1 to TRBJ2-7; 13 positions match TRBD2. Trimming at V came to 3 bases and at J to 2 bases, leaving 5 bases not matched to a gene. Germline-derived CDR1 and CDR2 are SGHRS and YFSETQ. This CDR3 has 16 amino acids.

This chain uses TRBV11-2 with TRBJ2-1; D unclear. The CDR3 sequence is 15 residues long. V was pared by 6 bases and J by 9 bases, with 21 bases between. Germline V gene data show CDR1 as SGHAT and CDR2 as FQNNGV. This chain's CDR3 is CASRYQGIDEAEQFF. Here the CDR3 DNA reads TGTGCCAGCAGATACCAAGGCATCGACGAGGCTGAGCAGTTCTTC. Full variable domain (rest looked up from reference TRBV11-2 and TRBJ2-1): EAGVAQSPRYKIIEKRQSVAFWCNPISGHATLYWYQQILGQGPKLLIQFQNNGVVDDSQLPKDRFSAERLKGVDSTLKIQPAKLEDSAVYLCASRYQGIDEAEQFFGPGTRLTVL.

The gene calls are TRBV7-3 and TRBJ1-3; TRBD1 is a possible D gene (5 bases). Germline V gene data show CDR1 as SGHTA and CDR2 as FQGTGA. This CDR3 is built from 15 residues. V was pared by 5 bases and J by 1 base, with 12 bases between. CDR3 amino acids: CASSPDRASGNTIYF. In nucleotides, the CDR3 is TGTGCCAGCAGCCCAGACAGAGCGTCTGGAAACACCATATATTTT.

This chain connects TRBV5-4 to TRBJ1-1, with D unclear. CDR1 is SGHNT, CDR2 YYREEE, per germline (reference sequence). This CDR3 region has 15 residues. The V and J ends lost 4 bases and 1 base respectively, with 14 bases between them. The CDR3 DNA reads as TGTGCCAGCAGCCTCCCGGCAGGTTCGAACACTGAAGCTTTCTTT. The encoded protein is CASSLPAGSNTEAFF.

The chain has TRBV5-4 and TRBJ2-7; 9 bases line up with TRBD1. CDR1 is SGHNT and CDR2 is YYREEE in the germline V gene (reference sequence). The CDR3 runs 14 residues. Germline trimming cut 4 bases from V and 4 bases from J; bases unmatched to any gene: 6. The CDR3 nucleotides are TGTGCCAGCAGCCGGACAGGGGCGTCTTACGAGCAGTACTTC. It encodes CASSRTGASYEQYF.

Notes on this clone: Lacking the conserved final phenylalanine or tryptophan, this CDR3 likely reflects a read error. The V gene is TRBV7-8, the J gene TRBJ1-5, with D maybe TRBD1 (6 bases). Per the germline V gene, CDR1 is SGHVS and CDR2 is FQNEAQ. The CDR3 is 15 amino acids. V lost 5 bases and J 0 bases, leaving 11 bases between the germline ends. This CDR3 is CASSLRDISNQPQHL. The CDR3 DNA sequence: TGTGCCAGCAGCCTCCGGGACATTAGCAATCAGCCCCAGCATCTT.